A selection of T cell receptor beta chains follows, all from one sample in a study of beta chain features in type 1 diabetes. The data were produced by immunoSEQ multiplex PCR, yet TCRdb's version contains in-frame clones alone and is incomplete. The sample has about 710,000 clones, roughly 13% seen once; the top ten hold 0.035% to 0.04%. Specimen: naive CD4+ T cells from blood. Receptors were obtained from a man aged 18 to 29 with type 1 diabetes. The CDR3 runs from the conserved cysteine through the conserved F or W.

CDR3aa	j_gene	v_gene
CATGDSPQRHYGYTF	TRBJ1-2	TRBV15
CASSTRTGGSYEQYF	TRBJ2-7	TRBV6-6
CASSEGQGGANVLTF	TRBJ2-6	TRBV25-1
CASSLGASSYNSPLHF	TRBJ1-6	TRBV7-9
CASSRGQGNQPQHF	TRBJ1-5	TRBV4-1
CASSSGTREAFF	TRBJ1-1	TRBV6-6
CASSATWTGGLKEQYF	TRBJ2-7	TRBV7-2
CASSQEPNTIYF	TRBJ1-3	TRBV4-3
CAIKVGTSGYNEQFF	TRBJ2-1	TRBV10-3
CASSPPGGRDGGYTF	TRBJ1-2	TRBV6-5
CAALSGANVLTF	TRBJ2-6	TRBV28
CASSVERAYNSPLHF	TRBJ1-6	TRBV9
CASSPRAQPSSSYEQYF	TRBJ2-7	TRBV18
CASSLAGTGGNGYTF	TRBJ1-2	TRBV7-9
CASSHTNWNTEAFF	TRBJ1-1	TRBV14
CASSSGQNYEQYF	TRBJ2-7	TRBV6-5
CASSQGGTAGNTIYF	TRBJ1-3	TRBV4-1
CASRLEGARGYTF	TRBJ1-2	TRBV6-6
CAINEDRTNEKLFF	TRBJ1-4	TRBV10-3
CASSYQGPSYEQYF	TRBJ2-7	TRBV6-5
CSVEGWGANGYTF	TRBJ1-2	TRBV29-1
CSVDLGEQETQYF	TRBJ2-5	TRBV29-1